The clone carrying this T cell receptor beta chain was observed a single time. Its antigen is not known. CDR3 length: 13 residues. Germline CDR1 is LGHNA and CDR2 is YNFKEQ. Trimming took 0 bases from V and 3 from J, leaving 5 bases between them. This entry comes from a study of CD8+ T cells in alopecia areata. For the study at large: Treatment comprised oral tofacitinib, 5 to 10 mg twice daily, in treated patients.

Treatment defined: oral pan-JAK inhibitor, 5-10 mg twice daily. Individuals with alopecia areata gave both lesional scalp punch biopsies and peripheral blood for collection. CD4+ and CD8+ T cells were sorted from PBMCs. cDNA reverse transcribed from extracted RNA served as the sequencing template. Data came from immunoSEQ multiplex PCR; TCRdb stores just in-frame clones and leaves some out. Of around 300,000 clones listed, about 60% are singletons. Study outcomes and limitations: Resident alphabeta T-cell populations of normal skin are likewise subject to sequencing in scalp samples.

This chain uses TRBV4-2 with TRBJ2-5; tentative D call: TRBD1 (5 bases). The receptor was isolated from a human donor with alopecia areata. The sample consisted of CD4+ T cells sorted from blood, taken at week 52, from a patient treated with tofacitinib. The CDR3 sequence is CASSQDREETQYF. Here the CDR3 DNA reads TGTGCCAGCAGCCAAGACAGGGAAGAGACCCAGTACTTC.